The sequence of this T cell receptor (beta chain) was determined in a study of T cells in Graves' hyperthyroidism and ophthalmopathy. Exclusion of a patient resulted from uncontrolled infection, other autoimmune disease, pregnancy or lactation. This clonotype was counted ten times or more. Antigen specificity is unknown. Broader study findings: In the blood, most expanded thyroid clonotypes above 0.001 appeared as well.

TCR beta CDR3 regions were amplified from RNA transcripts. The study used the HTBI primer set for a first-round RT-PCR of the TCR CDR3. Via MiXCR, TCRdb re-called the multiplex PCR reads, giving one row per CDR3 protein. The table has some 350,000 distinct CDR3 sequences, roughly 15% seen once. With 4 bases clipped from V and 7 bases from J, the junction kept 15 bases outside the gene matches. CDR1 and CDR2 (germline): SGHRS, YFSETQ. This CDR3 comprises 17 residues. Sequences were obtained from blood. The receptor was derived from a woman aged 55-70 years with Graves' ophthalmopathy. V gene TRBV5-1 combines with J gene TRBJ2-1, with 9 bases that match TRBD2. The CDR3, as DNA: TGCGCCAGCAGCGATCCCCCGGGACTAGCCCTCTTGAATGAGCAGTTCTTC. Encoded protein: CASSDPPGLALLNEQFF.